This entry lists 17 T cell receptor beta chains sequenced from one sample in a study of Graves' ophthalmopathy and Graves' hyperthyroidism. Using RNA transcripts, the TCR beta CDR3 regions were amplified. The authors performed first-round RT-PCR with HTBI primers and then a second-round multiplex PCR. TCRdb fed the multiplex PCR reads into MiXCR, producing one record per CDR3 protein. The top ten clones hold less than 4.5% of a sample with 450,000 to 600,000 distinct CDR3 sequences, approximately 37% of them seen once. Sequencing was performed on peripheral blood or thyroid tissue (not recorded which). The source of these receptors is an adult man with Graves' hyperthyroidism.

This clonotype has only one observation. The rearrangement uses TRBV4-3 and TRBJ1-5, with 9 positions matching TRBD1. Trimming at V came to 5 bases and at J to 8 bases, leaving 10 bases not matched to a gene. CDR3 size: 15 residues. Germline values: CDR1 LGHNA, CDR2 YSLEER. For the CDR3, the DNA is TGCGCCAGCAGCTCCGGAGAGACAGGGGGTGAGCCCCAGCATTTT. It yields the protein CASSSGETGGEPQHF.

This clonotype occurred many times. The chain is built from TRBV7-9 and TRBJ2-5; TRBD2 matches 7 bases. Germline CDR1 is SEHNR and CDR2 is FQNEAQ (reference sequence). The CDR3 totals 13 residues. The V and J ends lost 6 bases and 5 bases, in that order; junction bases with no gene match: 6. The CDR3 bases are TGTGCCAGCAGATTGAGCGGGGCGGAGACCCAGTACTTC. The encoded protein is CASRLSGAETQYF.

The rearrangement uses TRBV29-1 and TRBJ1-3; D remains ambiguous. CDR3 length: 12 residues. Germline-derived CDR1 and CDR2 are SQVTM and ANQGSEA. CDR3: CSDGVSGNTIYF. The CDR3 nucleotides read TGCAGTGATGGGGTCTCTGGAAACACCATATATTTT.

V usage is TRBV30 and J usage is TRBJ1-2; D is unclear. The CDR3 spans 14 residues. Germline V gene lookup returns CDR1 GTSNPN and CDR2 SVGIG (reference sequence). V shed 1 base and J shed 5 bases, with 14 bases lying between them. The CDR3: CAWSAVRVGYGYTF. The CDR3 coding sequence is TGTGCCTGGAGTGCTGTGAGGGTAGGATATGGCTACACCTTC.

This clonotype was seen a few times. This chain links TRBV5-1 with TRBJ1-1, with D perhaps TRBD1 (6 bases). This CDR3 is 14 amino acids long. Germline V gene sequence: CDR1 SGHRS, CDR2 YFSETQ. V lost 1 base, J lost 4 bases, and 11 bases lay in between. CDR3 DNA: TGCGCCAGCAGCTTGTGGGGGGCAGGCACTGAAGCTTTCTTT. Residues: CASSLWGAGTEAFF.

This clonotype occurred a few times. The gene calls are TRBV19 and TRBJ1-1; D ambiguous. The V end was cut by 3 bases, the J end by 0 bases, with 5 bases between. Germline CDR1 is LNHDA and CDR2 is SQIVND (reference sequence). The CDR3 contains 13 residues. CDR3 protein: CASSIQVNTEAFF. Written as DNA, the CDR3 is TGTGCCAGTAGTATTCAGGTGAACACTGAAGCTTTCTTT.

This clonotype was found many times. The CDR3 protein is CASSFYQSYEQYF. DNA of the CDR3: TGTGCCAGCAGCTTCTATCAGTCCTACGAGCAGTACTTC. This chain links TRBV7-2 with TRBJ2-7; D is unresolved. The CDR3 spans 13 residues. V was trimmed by 3 bases and J by 1 base, leaving 7 bases between them. Germline V lookup: CDR1 SGHTA, CDR2 FQGNSA. The full variable domain, in which reference TRBV7-2 and TRBJ2-7 provide the parts outside the CDR3, is GAGVSQSPSNKVTEKGKDVELRCDPISGHTALYWYRQSLGQGLEFLIYFQGNSAPDKSGLPSDRFSAERTGGSVSTLTIQRTQQEDSAVYLCASSFYQSYEQYFGPGTRLTVT.

This sequence joins TRBV2 and TRBJ1-6, with D possibly matching TRBD1 (6 bases). Per the germline V gene, CDR1 is SNHLY and CDR2 is FYNNEI. CDR3 length: 14 residues. V dropped 7 bases and J dropped 9 bases, with 16 bases sitting between them. The CDR3 here is CASNGGGIGSPLHF. In nucleotides, the CDR3 is TGTGCCAGCAACGGCGGGGGCATTGGTTCACCCCTCCACTTT. Combining the CDR3 with reference TRBV2 and TRBJ1-6 gives the whole variable domain EPEVTQTPSHQVTQMGQEVILRCVPISNHLYFYWYRQILGQKVEFLVSFYNNEISEKSEIFDDQFSVERPDGSNFTLKIRSTKLEDSAMYFCASNGGGIGSPLHFGNGTRLTVT.

V is TRBV7-2 and J is TRBJ1-6, with D perhaps TRBD1 (5 bases). From germline, CDR1 is SGHTA and CDR2 FQGNSA. This CDR3 is built from 17 residues. With 5 bases removed from V and 10 bases from J, the gap between germline ends came to 24 bases. This chain's CDR3 is CASSHGRGAGLLSPLHF. CDR3 sequence (DNA): TGTGCCAGCAGCCACGGTCGAGGGGCAGGGCTACTCTCACCCCTCCACTTT.

This clonotype was counted many times. This rearrangement joins TRBV9 to TRBJ2-2; 7 bases align to TRBD2. Germline CDR1 and CDR2: SGDLS and YYNGEE. The V segment lost 6 bases and the J segment 3 bases; nucleotides outside the gene matches: 5. The CDR3 covers 14 residues. The CDR3 DNA sequence: TGTGCCAGCACCCACCTAGCGGACACCGGGGAGCTGTTTTTT. Translated: CASTHLADTGELFF.

This clonotype was counted many times. This chain joins TRBV12-3 or TRBV12-4 and TRBJ1-5, with 8 bases that match TRBD1. V shed 1 base and J 0 bases; nucleotides not matched to a gene: 8. CDR3 size: 18 residues. As DNA, the CDR3 is TGTGCCAGCAGTTTAGGGACAGGGATTAGCTATAGCAATCAGCCCCAGCATTTT. It specifies CASSLGTGISYSNQPQHF.

The chain combines TRBV6-5 with TRBJ2-6; TRBD1 aligns across 7 bases. Germline V gives CDR1 MNHEY, CDR2 SVGAGI. The CDR3 loop spans 15 amino acids. The V and J ends lost 4 bases and 4 bases, in that order; junction bases with no gene match: 4. The CDR3 DNA reads as TGTGCCAGCAGTTGGGGACAGCGAGGGGCCAACGTCCTGACTTTC. It encodes CASSWGQRGANVLTF.

The chain is built from TRBV7-9 and TRBJ2-3; 12 bases are shared with TRBD2. The V gene end was trimmed by 5 bases and the J gene end by 5 bases; junction bases not matched to a gene: 11. Germline V gives CDR1 SEHNR, CDR2 FQNEAQ (reference sequence). The CDR3 covers 17 residues. For the CDR3, the DNA is TGTGCCAGCAGCACCACCGGGACTAGCGGGTCTTTAGATACGCAGTATTTT. Protein: CASSTTGTSGSLDTQYF.

This clonotype showed up many times. This sequence joins TRBV29-1 and TRBJ2-2; no firm D call. Germline values: CDR1 SQVTM, CDR2 ANQGSEA. The length of the CDR3 is 12 residues. With 4 bases removed from V and 0 bases from J, the gap between germline ends came to 3 bases. DNA for the CDR3: TGCAGCGTTGGCCCGAACACCGGGGAGCTGTTTTTT. This codes for CSVGPNTGELFF.

As concerns this clonotype: A read error is possible here, since a much larger clone lies one base away. The CDR3 region has the DNA TGTGCCAGCAGCCAAGATAAGGGGCAGACCCGGTACTTC. Amino acids: CASSQDKGQTRYF. The chain recombines TRBV7-3 with TRBJ2-5; D is possibly TRBD1 (5 bases). The germline gives CDR1 SGHTA, CDR2 FQGTGA. The CDR3 totals 13 residues. The variable domain in full, completed from reference TRBV7-3 and TRBJ2-5, reads GAGVSQTPSNKVTEKGKYVELRCDPISGHTALYWYRQSLGQGPEFLIYFQGTGAADDSGLPNDRFFAVRPEGSVSTLKIQRTERGDSAVYLCASSQDKGQTRYFGPGTRLLVL.

As for this clonotype: A junction boundary mismatches the germline segment, possibly from a read error. The chain recombines TRBV20-1 with TRBJ2-2; 12 bases align to TRBD2. The CDR3 consists of 13 residues. The V gene's germline CDR1 is DFQATT and CDR2 SNEGSKA (reference sequence). The CDR3 sequence: CSATPRTSGELFF. CDR3 DNA: TGCAGTGCCACCCCCAGGACTAGCGGGGAGCTATTTTTT.

The chain recombines TRBV2 with TRBJ1-5; D gene ambiguous. The CDR3 consists of 15 residues. Deletions cut 7 bases from V and 5 bases from J, with 18 bases between. Per germline, CDR1 SNHLY and CDR2 FYNNEI. In DNA form, the CDR3 reads TGTGCCAGCAATAATGGGTTAGAGGGTGATCAGCCCCAGCATTTT. Amino acid sequence: CASNNGLEGDQPQHF. Complete variable domain (other parts from reference TRBV2 and TRBJ1-5): EPEVTQTPSHQVTQMGQEVILRCVPISNHLYFYWYRQILGQKVEFLVSFYNNEISEKSEIFDDQFSVERPDGSNFTLKIRSTKLEDSAMYFCASNNGLEGDQPQHFGDGTRLSIL.